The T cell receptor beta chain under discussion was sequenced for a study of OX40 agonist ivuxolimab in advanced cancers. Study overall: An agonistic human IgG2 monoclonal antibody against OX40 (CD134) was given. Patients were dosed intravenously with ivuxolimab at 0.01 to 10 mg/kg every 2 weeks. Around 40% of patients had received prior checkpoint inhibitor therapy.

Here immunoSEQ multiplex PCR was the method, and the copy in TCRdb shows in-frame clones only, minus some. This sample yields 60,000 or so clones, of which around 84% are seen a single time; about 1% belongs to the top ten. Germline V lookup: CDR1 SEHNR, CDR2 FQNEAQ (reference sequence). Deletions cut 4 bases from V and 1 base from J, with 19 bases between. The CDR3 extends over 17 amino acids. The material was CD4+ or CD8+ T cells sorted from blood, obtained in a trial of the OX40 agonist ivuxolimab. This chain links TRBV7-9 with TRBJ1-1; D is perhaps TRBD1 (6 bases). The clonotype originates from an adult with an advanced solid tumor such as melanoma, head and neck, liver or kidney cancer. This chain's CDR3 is CASSSLSRGAQNTEAFF. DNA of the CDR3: TGTGCCAGCAGCTCACTGTCCAGGGGAGCCCAGAACACTGAAGCTTTCTTT.